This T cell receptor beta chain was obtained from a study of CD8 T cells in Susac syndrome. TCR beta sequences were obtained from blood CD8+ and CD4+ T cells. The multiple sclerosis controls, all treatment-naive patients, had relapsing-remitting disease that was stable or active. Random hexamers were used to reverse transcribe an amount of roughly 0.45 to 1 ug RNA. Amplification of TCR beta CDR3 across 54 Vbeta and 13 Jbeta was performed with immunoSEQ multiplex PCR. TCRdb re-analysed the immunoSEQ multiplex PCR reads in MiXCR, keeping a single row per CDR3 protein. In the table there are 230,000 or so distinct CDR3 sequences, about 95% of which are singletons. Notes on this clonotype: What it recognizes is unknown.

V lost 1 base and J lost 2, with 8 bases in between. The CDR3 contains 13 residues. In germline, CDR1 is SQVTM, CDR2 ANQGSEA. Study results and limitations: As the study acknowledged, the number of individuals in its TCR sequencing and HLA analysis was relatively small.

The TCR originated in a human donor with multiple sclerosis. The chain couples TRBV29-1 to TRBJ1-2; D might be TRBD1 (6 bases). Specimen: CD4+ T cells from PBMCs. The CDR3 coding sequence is TGCAGCGTTGAAGTAGGGGGGAACTATGGCTACACCTTC. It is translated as CSVEVGGNYGYTF.